The text below deals with one T cell receptor (beta chain). This clonotype was detected only a few times. Its antigen specificity is not known. No base-level quality is on record; no much larger clone is a single base apart. Explained via the paper, the time point label denotes: persistent/refractory GD, antithyroid drugs over 5 years with positive TRAb. For both TCR sequencing and RNA sequencing, RNA was extracted from PBMCs using TRIzol. Graves' disease was diagnosed according to American Thyroid Association guidelines. Recruitment of patients was carried out at an endocrinology department in Xi'an, China. Each patient gave 9 to 10 milliliters of peripheral blood, collected in an EDTA anticoagulant tube. PBMCs were isolated by Ficoll Paque Plus density gradient separation without further T cell sorting. An Agilent 2100 Bioanalyzer and agarose gel were used to check RNA quality, and a NanoDrop 2000 was used to measure RNA concentration.

This entry comes from a study of regulatory T cells in long-lasting Graves disease (dated by TCRdb to 2020 to 2022). For the study in its entirety: Persistent Graves' disease was defined as persistently positive TSH receptor autoantibodies together with antithyroid drug treatment for over 5 years. A total of around 35 samples underwent TCR sequencing, from roughly 13 patients with persistent Graves' disease and some 20 patients with newly diagnosed Graves' disease. The study was registered as a clinical trial and conducted in China. Patients with persistent Graves' disease were compared with patients with newly diagnosed Graves' disease using TCR sequencing and RNA sequencing of peripheral blood. Persistent Graves' disease patients in the clinical cohort had taken antithyroid drugs for about 9.7 years on average.

The library was prepared using multiplex PCR. Sequencer: Illumina HiSeq 4000. TCR beta libraries were built with iRepertoire HTBI primers and Arm-PCR amplification of CDR3 regions. PCR products were gel purified before sequencing. The paper's data handling went like this. Across samples, around 62 TRBV and roughly 15 TRBJ segments were identified and used for gene usage analysis of CDR3 amino acid clonotypes. COPE and FqMerger were used to merge the filtered high-quality paired reads into contigs. BLAST was used to align contigs to IMGT TRBV, TRBD and TRBJ reference genes, with CDR3 defined following IMGT. Any clonotype with a frequency above 0.1% was classified as a highly expanded clone. Repertoire diversity was measured by Shannon entropy, and V-J evenness by the Gini coefficient. A clonotype found in more than one individual was treated as public. TCRdb handled the public reads itself, with Q25 trimming in fastp and clone calling in MiXCR, and kept productive beta chains. Rows with a matching CDR3 protein are joined into one entry that keeps the most common DNA and genes. The V and J calls and clone size are TCRdb's, not the authors'. In this sample the table shows about 460,000 distinct CDR3 sequences, about 20% of which occur a single time. Of the sample, around 14% is held by the ten largest clones.

Beyond this particular receptor, the publication reports: Only the TCR beta chain was sequenced and analyzed. The authors acknowledged the small sample size as a limitation that may reduce accuracy. Persistent Graves' disease patients showed lower TCR Shannon entropy and fewer highly expanded clones than newly diagnosed patients, suggesting clonal expansion. TRBV28, TRBJ1-2 and TRBJ2-5 were preferentially used in persistent disease, while TRBV20-1 and TRBJ2-1 were favored in newly diagnosed disease. Persistent patients shared more public clonotypes among themselves (around 2,700) than newly diagnosed patients did (roughly 920). The study examined only peripheral blood because the primary lesion, thyroid tissue, could not be accessed.

The CDR3, cysteine through phenylalanine, is 17 amino acids long. CDR3 DNA only is kept here, 51 bases in frame from base 1. V ends up 6 bases short and J 3 bases short, with an unmatched junction base count of 13. In the germline V gene, CDR1 corresponds to SGHTA and CDR2 to FQGNSA. This receptor chain uses TRBV7-2 and TRBJ2-4; TRBD1 agrees with 8 junctional bases. The sequence was collected from a female donor with Graves disease. Sample: peripheral blood mononuclear cells (PBMCs), taken when the disease was refractory, from a patient treated with antithyroid drugs. The CDR3 protein sequence reads: CASSLRQGTLGKNIQYF. The DNA reads as follows: TGTGCCAGCAGTTTGAGACAGGGGACCTTGGGCAAAAACATTCAGTACTTC.